Listed here are 31 T cell receptor beta chains from one sample, sequenced in a study of response to subunit inactivated influenza vaccine. Each CDR3 protein gets one entry after TCRdb re-called the RT-PCR reads with MiXCR. Of roughly 290,000 distinct CDR3 sequences in the sample, around a fifth were seen once. The sample in question was PBMCs from blood, obtained 21 months after vaccination. Receptor source: a man between 50 and 69 years old who received an inactivated influenza vaccine.

The chain employs TRBV14 and TRBJ2-1, with D tentatively TRBD1 (5 bases). This CDR3 contains 13 residues. The V and J ends lost 2 bases and 9 bases respectively, with 11 bases between them. Germline-derived CDR1 and CDR2 are SGHDN and FVKESK. CDR3 coding DNA: TGTGCCAGCAGCCAACGGACACTGACTGAGCAGTTCTTC. This encodes CASSQRTLTEQFF.

The rearrangement links TRBV5-4 to TRBJ2-1; D gene uncertain. This CDR3 contains 16 residues. Germline V gene sequence: CDR1 SGHNT, CDR2 YYREEE (reference sequence). V was shortened by 0 bases and J by 0 bases, with 10 bases between the two germline ends. DNA for the CDR3: TGTGCCAGCAGCTTGGGGTCGGCATCCTCCTACAATGAGCAGTTCTTC. Protein sequence: CASSLGSASSYNEQFF.

This rearrangement joins TRBV25-1 to TRBJ2-7, with a weak D call TRBD1 (5 bases). This CDR3 is 15 amino acids long. Germline V gene data show CDR1 as MGHDK and CDR2 as SYGVNS. V lost 1 base, J lost 2 bases, and 12 bases lay in between. The CDR3 DNA reads TGTGCCAGCAGTGAATCGGCAGGGATAACCTACGAGCAGTACTTC. This encodes CASSESAGITYEQYF.

The V gene is TRBV11-2, the J gene TRBJ2-7; D call uncertain. Trimming stripped 7 bases from V and 6 bases from J, with 16 bases between. The CDR3 is 13 residues long. Germline CDR1 reads SGHAT; CDR2 reads FQNNGV. The DNA of the CDR3 is TGTGCCAGCAACCTACGACCCTCCGCCGAGCAGTACTTC. Translated: CASNLRPSAEQYF.

As for this clonotype: A much larger clone is a single base away; this may be a read error. This chain links TRBV11-2 with TRBJ1-1; the D gene is possibly TRBD1 (5 bases). CDR1 SGHAT and CDR2 FQNNGV come from the germline V gene. The CDR3 is 13 residues long. CDR3: CASGDGLNTEALF. In DNA form, the CDR3 reads TGTGCCAGCGGGGACGGATTGAACACTGAAGCTTTATTT.

This chain links TRBV29-1 with TRBJ1-3; D is ambiguous. There are 15 residues in the CDR3. Germline V gives CDR1 SQVTM, CDR2 ANQGSEA. Trimming pared 2 bases from V and 4 bases from J, leaving 15 bases between. Here the CDR3 reads CSVEISPGAGNTIYF. In DNA, the CDR3 is TGCAGCGTTGAAATTTCGCCAGGAGCGGGAAACACCATATATTTT. Drawing the rest from reference TRBV29-1 and TRBJ1-3, the complete variable domain is SAVISQKPSRDICQRGTSLTIQCQVDSQVTMMFWYRQQPGQSLTLIATANQGSEATYESGFVIDKFPISRPNLTFSTLTVSNMSPEDSSIYLCSVEISPGAGNTIYFGEGSWLTVV.

V gene TRBV20-1 combines with J gene TRBJ1-5; D perhaps matches TRBD1 (5 bases). Germline CDR1 and CDR2: DFQATT and SNEGSKA (reference sequence). V was clipped by 0 bases and J by 5 bases, with 8 bases between them. This CDR3 is built from 13 residues. The CDR3 DNA is TGCAGTGCTAGAGAAACAGGCTATCAGCCCCAGCATTTT. It encodes CSARETGYQPQHF.

The chain joins TRBV28 to TRBJ2-2; 8 positions match TRBD2. Trimming removed 6 bases from V and 4 bases from J; junction bases left unmatched: 7. CDR3 size: 15 residues. Germline CDR1 is MDHEN and CDR2 is SYDVKM. The CDR3 loop is CASRTGTSITGELFF. The CDR3 DNA sequence: TGTGCCAGCAGGACCGGGACTAGTATCACCGGGGAGCTGTTTTTT.

This clonotype has at least ten counts. The chain employs TRBV15 and TRBJ1-1; D is ambiguous. The CDR3 extends over 16 amino acids. Germline V gene sequence: CDR1 LNHNV, CDR2 YYDKDF (reference sequence). Trimming shortened V by 0 bases and J by 8 bases, and 19 bases separated the two germline ends. The CDR3 is CATSRDRSYEGPEAFF. In DNA, the CDR3 is TGTGCCACCAGCAGAGATAGGTCTTATGAGGGTCCGGAAGCTTTCTTT.

This clonotype was recorded many times. This CDR3 reads CASSASGRPNNEQFF. As DNA, the CDR3 is TGTGCCAGCAGCGCTAGCGGGAGGCCAAACAATGAGCAGTTCTTC. The J gene is TRBJ2-1, the V gene TRBV7-9, with 11 bases identical to TRBD2. This CDR3 has 15 residues. Per germline, CDR1 SEHNR and CDR2 FQNEAQ (reference sequence). V trimming: 5 bases; J trimming: 5 bases; junction bases outside the gene matches: 5.

The V gene is TRBV20-1, the J gene TRBJ2-6; D is unclear. The CDR3 spans 13 residues. The V and J ends lost 5 bases and 4 bases respectively, with 9 bases between them. Per germline, CDR1 DFQATT and CDR2 SNEGSKA (reference sequence). CDR3 region: CSAAKSGANVLTF. The CDR3, as DNA: TGCAGTGCTGCGAAGTCAGGGGCCAACGTCCTGACTTTC.

The V and J genes are TRBV7-6 and TRBJ2-5; D possibly corresponds to TRBD1 (7 bases). V shed 1 base and J shed 4 bases, with 10 bases lying between them. The CDR3 has 14 amino acids. In germline, CDR1 is SGHVS, CDR2 FNYEAQ. CDR3 residues: CASSLVQGGETQYF. CDR3 DNA sequence: TGTGCCAGCAGCTTAGTCCAGGGGGGAGAGACCCAGTACTTC.

The chain carries TRBV20-1 and TRBJ2-3; D is undetermined. The germline V and J ends were trimmed by 0 bases and 2 bases, with 12 bases remaining between them. The CDR3 runs 15 residues. CDR1 DFQATT and CDR2 SNEGSKA come from the germline V gene (reference sequence). The CDR3 sequence: CSARDLGKDTDTQYF. CDR3 in DNA: TGCAGTGCTAGAGATCTCGGAAAGGACACAGATACGCAGTATTTT.

The chain uses TRBV28 and TRBJ2-3; 11 bases agree with TRBD2. The CDR3 totals 15 residues. Trimming cost V 3 bases and J 7 bases; bases outside gene matches: 6. CDR1 MDHEN and CDR2 SYDVKM come from the germline V gene. The CDR3: CASSFVPSGRYTQYF. CDR3 nucleotide sequence: TGTGCCAGCAGTTTCGTACCTAGCGGGAGGTATACGCAGTATTTT.

The gene calls are TRBV5-1 and TRBJ2-4, with 7 bases lining up with TRBD2. CDR1 is SGHRS, CDR2 YFSETQ, per germline. After removal of 2 bases from V and 3 bases from J, the junction contained 11 bases not matched to a gene. The CDR3 consists of 17 residues. The CDR3 reads CASSFRLGLGGKNIQYF. CDR3 DNA: TGCGCCAGCAGCTTCCGACTCGGACTAGGAGGCAAAAACATTCAGTACTTC.

The gene calls are TRBV4-2 and TRBJ2-5; 7 positions match TRBD1. This CDR3 comprises 15 residues. CDR1 is LGHNA and CDR2 is YNFKEQ in the germline V gene. V dropped 0 bases and J dropped 2; count of bases not matched to a gene: 3. CDR3 in DNA: TGTGCCAGCAGCCAAGATGGGGGACAGCAAGAGACCCAGTACTTC. This encodes CASSQDGGQQETQYF.

The J gene is TRBJ2-7, the V gene TRBV20-1; 7 nucleotides align to TRBD2. Germline V gene sequence: CDR1 DFQATT, CDR2 SNEGSKA (reference sequence). V dropped 3 bases and J dropped 3; count of bases not matched to a gene: 5. This CDR3 spans 13 amino acids. The CDR3 region has the DNA TGCAGTGCTAGTTCGGGACTAAACTACGAGCAGTACTTC. It encodes CSASSGLNYEQYF.

This clonotype was seen a handful of times. The V and J genes are TRBV7-2 and TRBJ2-7, with no clear D. V lost 5 bases and J 1 base, leaving 15 bases between the germline ends. The CDR3 is 15 amino acids. Germline V CDR1 and CDR2: SGHTA, FQGNSA. The CDR3 nucleotides read TGTGCCAGCAGCCCAGTTGGGTCCGCTTCCTACGAGCAGTACTTC. Residues: CASSPVGSASYEQYF.

This clonotype was found a few times. The gene calls are TRBV12-3 or TRBV12-4 and TRBJ2-7, with no clear D. CDR3 length: 13 amino acids. V was trimmed by 5 bases and J by 0 bases, leaving 8 bases between them. This CDR3 reads CASSNGPSYEQYF. The CDR3 DNA follows: TGTGCCAGCAGTAACGGGCCCTCCTACGAGCAGTACTTC.

This clonotype was picked up a small number of times. The V call is TRBV28, the J call TRBJ2-5; TRBD1 agrees at 8 bases. This CDR3 has 14 residues. Germline lookup yields CDR1 MDHEN and CDR2 SYDVKM. V dropped 5 bases and J dropped 5; count of bases not matched to a gene: 7. The CDR3 spells CASSTGGLGETQYF. CDR3 DNA: TGTGCCAGCAGTACAGGGGGACTCGGGGAGACCCAGTACTTC. Filled out from reference TRBV28 and TRBJ2-5, the complete variable domain reads DVKVTQSSRYLVKRTGEKVFLECVQDMDHENMFWYRQDPGLGLRLIYFSYDVKMKEKGDIPEGYSVSREKKERFSLILESASTNQTSMYLCASSTGGLGETQYFGPGTRLLVL.

This clonotype showed up just once. The chain links TRBV6-2 or TRBV6-3 to TRBJ2-2, with a tentative D call TRBD1 (5 bases). Trimming pared 0 bases from V and 6 bases from J, leaving 8 bases between. This CDR3 spans 14 amino acids. Germline CDR1 and CDR2: MNHEY and SVGEGT. CDR3 nucleotides: TGTGCCAGCAGTTACTCGACAGACGCCGGGGAGCTGTTTTTT. Its translation is CASSYSTDAGELFF.

The chain carries TRBV20-1 and TRBJ1-1, with unresolved D. This CDR3 spans 12 amino acids. Deletions cut 3 bases from V and 4 bases from J, with 9 bases between. CDR1 and CDR2 (germline): DFQATT, SNEGSKA (reference sequence). As DNA, the CDR3 is TGCAGTGCTAGCTTGGGGTCCACTGAAGCTTTCTTT. It translates to CSASLGSTEAFF.

This clonotype was detected only a few times. The chain uses TRBV11-2 and TRBJ2-1; TRBD2 matches at 8 bases. CDR3 size: 17 residues. J was trimmed by 5 bases and V by 5 bases; bases with no gene match: 14. The germline gives CDR1 SGHAT, CDR2 FQNNGV. CDR3 residues: CASSLRDQRGKNNEQFF. The CDR3, as DNA: TGTGCCAGCAGCCTAAGGGACCAGCGGGGGAAGAACAATGAGCAGTTCTTC. Drawing the rest from reference TRBV11-2 and TRBJ2-1, the complete variable domain is EAGVAQSPRYKIIEKRQSVAFWCNPISGHATLYWYQQILGQGPKLLIQFQNNGVVDDSQLPKDRFSAERLKGVDSTLKIQPAKLEDSAVYLCASSLRDQRGKNNEQFFGPGTRLTVL.

The table lists this clonotype with a few counts. The rearrangement links TRBV12-3 or TRBV12-4 to TRBJ2-3, with TRBD1 identical over 11 bases. This CDR3 is 17 amino acids long. V shed 8 bases, J shed 4 bases, and the junction held 14 bases outside the gene matches. The CDR3 spells CASRPHPGQGAADTQYF. The CDR3, as DNA: TGTGCCAGCCGACCACACCCTGGACAGGGGGCAGCAGATACGCAGTATTTT.

The sample holds a few counts of this clonotype. The chain has TRBV3-1 and TRBJ2-1; D gene unclear. The V end lost 4 bases, the J end lost 0 bases, and 16 bases lay between the germline ends. CDR3 length equals 17 residues. The germline V gene encodes CDR1 LGHDT and CDR2 YNNKEL (reference sequence). The CDR3 here is CASSPVLATSSYNEQFF. The CDR3 nucleotides read TGTGCCAGCAGCCCGGTTTTGGCAACGAGCTCCTACAATGAGCAGTTCTTC.

The chain couples TRBV5-1 to TRBJ1-1; the D is unclear. This CDR3 is 15 amino acids long. Trimming removed 4 bases from V and 5 bases from J, with 18 bases in between. Per germline, CDR1 SGHRS and CDR2 YFSETQ. In DNA form, the CDR3 reads TGCGCCAGCAGCAATGACGGGATCTCGGGAACTGAAGCTTTCTTT. Protein: CASSNDGISGTEAFF.

The gene calls are TRBV12-3 or TRBV12-4 and TRBJ2-2; TRBD1 agrees at 7 bases. V lost 6 bases to trimming and J lost 0 bases; unmatched junction nucleotides: 7. The CDR3 totals 16 residues. The CDR3 sequence: CASSFRGPPNTGELFF. CDR3 sequence (DNA): TGTGCCAGCAGCTTTAGGGGGCCCCCGAACACCGGGGAGCTGTTTTTT.

This clonotype appeared a few times. The V and J genes are TRBV5-1 and TRBJ2-3, with 10 bases lining up with TRBD1. Germline CDR1 reads SGHRS; CDR2 reads YFSETQ. The CDR3 consists of 19 residues. V lost 1 base to trimming and J lost 4 bases; unmatched junction nucleotides: 15. In nucleotides, the CDR3 is TGCGCCAGCAGCTTGTGGGGGCACTCTGGACAGGGGGGCCCAGATACGCAGTATTTT. This encodes CASSLWGHSGQGGPDTQYF. The whole variable domain, remainder taken from reference TRBV5-1 and TRBJ2-3, is KAGVTQTPRYLIKTRGQQVTLSCSPISGHRSVSWYQQTPGQGLQFLFEYFSETQRNKGNFPGRFSGRQFSNSRSEMNVSTLELGDSALYLCASSLWGHSGQGGPDTQYFGPGTRLTVL.

This chain connects TRBV29-1 to TRBJ2-7; D might be TRBD2 (6 bases). Germline-derived CDR1 and CDR2 are SQVTM and ANQGSEA. There are 12 residues in the CDR3. Trimming left V 4 bases short and J 3 bases short, with 10 bases between. CDR3 residues: CSVVQTSYEQYF. The CDR3 DNA follows: TGCAGCGTTGTACAGACTAGCTACGAGCAGTACTTC.

This clonotype was counted only a few times. The chain is built from TRBV11-2 and TRBJ1-1, with D maybe TRBD1 (5 bases). Germline V gene lookup returns CDR1 SGHAT and CDR2 FQNNGV. The CDR3 loop spans 15 amino acids. V dropped 5 bases and J dropped 1 base, with 14 bases sitting between them. For the CDR3, the DNA is TGTGCCAGCAGCCCGGGACGGACCAAGAACACTGAAGCTTTCTTT. The encoded protein is CASSPGRTKNTEAFF. The whole variable domain, filled in from reference TRBV11-2 and TRBJ1-1, reads EAGVAQSPRYKIIEKRQSVAFWCNPISGHATLYWYQQILGQGPKLLIQFQNNGVVDDSQLPKDRFSAERLKGVDSTLKIQPAKLEDSAVYLCASSPGRTKNTEAFFGQGTRLTVV.

This rearrangement joins TRBV28 to TRBJ2-7; the D gene could be TRBD1 or TRBD2 (5 bases each). V was trimmed by 3 bases and J by 1 base, leaving 10 bases between them. Germline CDR1 MDHEN, CDR2 SYDVKM. There are 14 residues in the CDR3. CDR3 DNA: TGTGCCAGCAGTTTTATGGGGGATTCCTACGAGCAGTACTTC. Translation gives CASSFMGDSYEQYF.